What follows are 7 T cell receptor beta chains derived from one specimen sequenced in a study of control samples from healthy donors and cancer patients. Data came from immunoSEQ multiplex PCR; TCRdb stores just in-frame clones and leaves some out. The sample lists 95,000 to 100,000 clones, 85% to 90% occurring once. Specimen: blood. These receptors were taken from a young man in good health.

The V call is TRBV6-5, the J call TRBJ1-3, with TRBD1 matching 7 bases. Trimming at V came to 5 bases and at J to 2 bases, leaving 6 bases not matched to a gene. This CDR3 region has 15 residues. Per the germline V gene, CDR1 is MNHEY and CDR2 is SVGAGI. The CDR3 sequence is CASSKQGNPGNTIYF. The CDR3 region has the DNA TGTGCCAGCAGTAAACAGGGGAACCCTGGAAACACCATATATTTT.

This clone is a singleton in its sample. The CDR3 DNA is TGTGCCAGCTCACCACTCGCTAGCGGGAGCTCCTACGAGCAGTACTTC. Amino acid sequence: CASSPLASGSSYEQYF. This rearrangement joins TRBV18 to TRBJ2-7, with 10 bases aligning to TRBD2. The CDR3 is 16 residues long. Losses at the gene ends were 1 base for V and 0 bases for J; bases not matched to a gene: 3. Germline V CDR1 and CDR2: KGHSH, LQKENI. The full variable domain, completed using reference TRBV18 and TRBJ2-7, is NAGVMQNPRHLVRRRGQEARLRCSPMKGHSHVYWYRQLPEEGLKFMVYLQKENIIDESGMPKERFSAEFPKEGPSILRIQQVVRGDSAAYFCASSPLASGSSYEQYFGPGTRLTVT.

The table lists this clone with a few counts. The chain has TRBV3-1 (or the pseudogene TRBV3-2) and TRBJ2-5; D unclear. V was pared by 4 bases and J by 1 base, with 13 bases between. The CDR3 runs to 15 residues. Germline values: CDR1 LGHDT, CDR2 YNNKEL (reference sequence). CDR3 sequence (DNA): TGTGCCAGCAGCCTCTATACAAGGGCCCAAGAGACCCAGTACTTC. This codes for CASSLYTRAQETQYF.

V usage is TRBV7-2 and J usage is TRBJ2-2; D possibly corresponds to TRBD1 (6 bases). This CDR3 is built from 14 residues. In germline, CDR1 is SGHTA, CDR2 FQGNSA. V was pared by 8 bases and J by 3 bases, with 13 bases between. The CDR3 region is CASGRQVDTGELFF. The CDR3 DNA follows: TGTGCCAGCGGGCGACAGGTTGACACCGGGGAGCTGTTTTTT.

The V and J genes are TRBV6-2 or TRBV6-3 and TRBJ2-1, with D perhaps TRBD2 (6 bases). Germline V gene sequence: CDR1 MNHEY, CDR2 SVGEGT. V dropped 0 bases and J dropped 3 bases, with 6 bases sitting between them. The CDR3 is made up of 14 amino acids. The CDR3 DNA sequence: TGTGCCAGCAGTTACTCTAGCGGCTACAATGAGCAGTTCTTC. Protein sequence: CASSYSSGYNEQFF.

V is TRBV5-6 and J is TRBJ1-2; D remains unclear. Germline loops: CDR1 SGHDT, CDR2 YYEEEE. The CDR3 spans 12 residues. V was pared by 4 bases and J by 5 bases, with 9 bases between. This CDR3 is CASSDMGYGYTF. The DNA of the CDR3 is TGTGCCAGCAGCGACATGGGGTATGGCTACACCTTC.

V is TRBV6-5 and J is TRBJ2-1; perhaps TRBD1 as D (5 bases). Trimming took off 7 bases at V and 3 bases at J, with 13 bases between the two ends. Per germline, CDR1 MNHEY and CDR2 SVGAGI. The CDR3 runs 14 residues. The CDR3 DNA follows: TGTGCCAGCAAAGGGCAGGGCCTCTACAATGAGCAGTTCTTC. Its protein product is CASKGQGLYNEQFF.